The subject of this entry is one T cell receptor beta chain. CD45RO-negative, CCR7-selected cells formed the naive CD8 fraction, which excluded terminally differentiated effector memory CD45RA+ cells. The CDR3 contains 17 residues. Germline V gene lookup returns CDR1 ENHRY and CDR2 SYGVKD. Trimming shortened V by 4 bases and J by 0 bases, and 18 bases separated the two germline ends. The sample originates from a study of shared clonotypes between healthy human individuals. Produced via immunoSEQ multiplex PCR; TCRdb's table is partial and in-frame only. The repertoire holds hundreds of thousands of clones, with over 90% as singletons.

The sequence was collected from a man aged 30 to 45 in good health. Sequencing was done on a sample of naive CD8+ T cells sorted from blood. The chain carries TRBV10-3 and TRBJ1-1; D possibly corresponds to TRBD1 (6 bases). For the CDR3, the DNA is TGTGCCATCAGTGTCGAATCAGGGGCTAGCATGAACACTGAAGCTTTCTTT. Its translation is CAISVESGASMNTEAFF.